Sequencing of this T cell receptor beta chain was carried out in a study of cytomegalovirus exposure and HLA in healthy donors (TCRdb year 2017). Background for the entire study: An earlier analysis of fewer than 750 of the donors reported about 300 Gb of sequence data and 90 million to 120 million unique TCR beta sequences obtained from around 170 million T cells. Approximately 310 gigabases of sequencing data and around 80 million unique TCR sequences made up an early release that covered fewer than 650 HLA-typed donors. Among the roughly 370 genotyped donors, under 90% belonged to the genetic ancestry cluster associated with self-reported Caucasian donors. The study aimed to test whether signatures of past pathogen exposure could be identified by cataloging public T cell receptors. The study profiled the T cell repertoires of fewer than 850 subjects by immunosequencing and related them to cytomegalovirus serostatus. A separate validation cohort of about 110 different subjects was used in addition to the roughly 670-subject first cohort. To predict cytomegalovirus infection status, the study brought together high-throughput TCR immunosequencing, statistical association of individual TCRs with disease status, and machine learning. A later analysis re-analyzed previously published TCR beta repertoires from hundreds of donors and added high-resolution HLA genotyping to study TCR occurrence patterns. The later analysis used no new phenotypic data to find candidate immune exposures, relying instead on TCR beta sequences and their occurrence across donors. To decide whether each TCR beta V gene segment behaved as functional or pseudogenic, an earlier analysis of some 580 of the donors relied on high-throughput TCR beta sequencing. Donor age, sex, ethnicity and CMV serostatus were collected together with the repertoire data. A later genetic analysis took genome-wide SNP genotypes for about 60% of the roughly 670 donors and used that subset as a discovery cohort. All discovery cohort repertoires had been generated on a single sequencing platform. Class I and class II HLA loci were covered by the typing at four-digit resolution. Typing coverage differed by locus: A, B, C, DRB1 and DQB1 were typed in roughly 629-630 donors, DQA1 in roughly 500, DPA1 in over 600, and DPB1 in around 490. About 5 DR-DQ haplotypes were handled as single units for association and clustering, since linkage in the cohort was strong. Among some 400 genotyped donors of the cohort, an average of about 240,000 unique TCR beta nucleotide sequences were sequenced per donor, roughly 20% of them non-productive. The full study reports these points: About 15 rarely observed V segments, including chromosome 9 orphons, were excluded from the earlier analysis of a few hundred of the donors because counts were too low. A later analysis reported that several top co-occurrence clusters appeared linked to parvovirus B19, influenza, CMV and Epstein-Barr virus. Cytomegalovirus status was reported to be diagnosed by the classifier with high specificity and sensitivity in both the original and validation cohorts. In an earlier analysis of 450 to 750 of the donors, most TCR beta V segments appeared in productive rearrangements about 87% or about 30% of the time, broadly matching IMGT annotations. A later analysis found that HLA-associated TCR beta chains were more clonally expanded and had lower generation probabilities than equally common non-associated chains. A further reported finding was that TCR beta sequences accurately predicted the HLA-A and HLA-B alleles for most subjects in the first cohort. A few of the identified cytomegalovirus-associated TCR beta chains were confirmed in vitro to be specific for cytomegalovirus antigens. The authors suggested that the approach could potentially be extended to other disease states and immunological phenotypes. Correlated functional status among segregating V segments might be attributable to linkage disequilibrium, but an unknown experimental factor could not be ruled out. The sequencing pipeline was judged likely to have produced a cluster of highly shared sequence variants as a technical artifact. Some IMGT-functional V segments, including TRBV6-2 and TRBV6-3, could not be told apart with the 87-base-pair reads, so those segments were excluded. Roughly uniform sequencing depth across donors was assumed in presence/absence analyses, although this assumption may not hold. The cohort was sequenced for TCR beta chains only, and without alpha or paired-chain data the features that could be detected were limited. Assigning TCR associations to individual alleles was difficult when HLA alleles, especially DR and DQ, strongly co-occurred. A later genetic analysis associated a missense DCLRE1C variant with V-gene and J-gene trimming of TCR beta chains, and an independent cohort replicated the association. In a later analysis, most CMV-associated TCR beta chains were found to appear HLA-restricted, with HLA associations seemingly driven largely by CMV exposure. Because HLA typing was unavailable for some donors at each locus, only the typed subset was used in association tests. Most TCR sequences were seen in very few donors, while some public TCRs were found in many individuals. In a later analysis, TCR association rates were found to vary across HLA loci, with the most associated TCRs seen for DRB1 alleles and the fewest for HLA-C alleles. A later genetic analysis reported fewer N-insertions in productive TCRs among donors in an Asian-associated ancestry cluster than the 666-donor mean. Immune exposure information for the cohort was limited to CMV serostatus. Specific HLA alleles were associated with around 18,000 TCR beta sequences at a false discovery rate of 0.05 in a later analysis. The study gave a list of under 200 TCR beta chains associated with cytomegalovirus.

For this chain, trimming is 1 base at the V end and 5 bases at the J end, and the number of junction bases without a gene match is 2. The germline V gene yields SGDLS for CDR1 and YYNGEE for CDR2. The CDR3 covers 13 residues, taking in both the cysteine and the phenylalanine. The read is trimmed to its CDR3 DNA, 39 bases read in frame from base 1. Library preparation was by the immunoSEQ multiplex PCR assay. A mixture of 60 forward primers for TCR Vbeta segments and 13 reverse primers for TCR Jbeta segments was used in the multiplex PCR. Amplification of the CDR3 region of rearranged TCR beta genes was performed with a multiplex PCR assay on genomic DNA. On the Illumina HiSeq System, the amplified TCR beta libraries were sequenced as 87-base-pair reads. The paper's data handling went like this. A later analysis tallied 75 million to 95 million unique TCR beta chains across the 666 repertoires, and around 10 million of those chains were shared by two or more donors. Raw reads were error-corrected and collapsed into unique sequences by a nearest-neighbor algorithm in which closely related sequences were merged to remove PCR and sequencing errors. V, D and J gene segments were assigned by aligning CDR3 sequences to IMGT reference sequences. Each retained sequence needed at least a six-nucleotide match to both a V gene segment and a J gene segment. A rearrangement counted as productive if the CDR3 had no stop codons and remained in frame with V and J, and every other rearrangement counted as non-productive. Following IMGT convention, CDR3 was defined as the stretch from the second conserved V-encoded cysteine up to the conserved J-encoded phenylalanine. The earlier analysis of about 610 of the donors excluded sequences that lacked an unambiguous match to a single V gene segment. An earlier analysis of under 750 of the donors called V segments functional above 56.7% productive rearrangements and segregating when the between-donor standard deviation exceeded 5%. A statistical classification framework was built for diagnosing cytomegalovirus status from the catalog of TCR beta chain sequences. V and J gene assignment, in a later analysis, came from comparing TCR nucleotide sequences with IMGT/GENE-DB human TR gene sequences. Using the TCRdist pipeline, a later analysis assigned CDR3 sequences along with most-parsimonious VDJ recombination scenarios. A later analysis defined each TCR beta chain by its CDR3 amino acid sequence plus V-gene family, and excluded reads lacking a unique V-gene family. To address suspected cross-contamination and a sequencing artifact, a later analysis removed approximately 600 highly shared, low-generation-probability nucleotide sequences. In a later analysis, a clonal expansion index was calculated for each public chain from normalized within-repertoire ranks of inferred template counts. Generation probabilities in a later analysis came from a VDJ recombination model fitted to out-of-frame rearrangements, and those results were checked against IGoR. In a later analysis, hypergeometric tests were used to score TCR-TCR, TCR-HLA and TCR-CMV co-occurrence, with a repertoire-size bias correction applied to TCR pairs. To estimate false discovery rates, a later analysis permuted the HLA or CMV assignments 20 times. In a later analysis, co-occurring TCRs were grouped with DBSCAN, and TCRdist sequence similarity was added when clustering was performed within HLA-allele-positive subsets. Co-occurrence clustering excluded repertoires with fewer than 30,000 or more than 120,000 public chains, plus five with anomalous nucleotide sharing. The table comes from immuneACCESS by way of TCRdb, which keeps in-frame sequences with V and J called. Part of the clones is missing from these tables; in studies checked, under half for an unresolved V gene and the rest for unknown reasons. The DNA gave D and trimming, while V, J and clone size come from that table. The sample table contains around 200,000 clones; only one count was recorded for around four fifths of them. The ten most abundant clones make up less than 2% of the sample.

The cohort consisted of some 670 healthy bone marrow donors. At the time of sampling, every cohort member was nominally healthy, though immune exposures that went unrecorded were likely present. The donor was CMV seronegative and was included in the group of around 320 seronegative cohort members. Each donor provided a peripheral blood sample, and peripheral blood mononuclear cells were used for TCR beta sequencing. Genomic DNA extraction from the blood cell samples was performed with the Qiagen DNeasy Blood Extraction Kit. A note on this clone: There is no known antigen for this receptor. No per-base quality is available; no much larger clone lies one base away.

The chain uses TRBV9 and TRBJ1-1; 7 nucleotides in the junction match TRBD1. This clonotype originated in a man aged 45 to 65 in good health and CMV-seronegative. The sample consisted of PBMCs. The CDR3 amino acid sequence is: CASSVSGGTEAFF. The DNA is TGTGCCAGCAGCGTATCAGGGGGAACTGAAGCTTTCTTT. Here the CDR3 is joined to the reference TRBV9 and TRBJ1-1 genes, and the full variable domain is: DSGVTQTPKHLITATGQRVTLRCSPRSGDLSVYWYQQSLDQGLQFLIQYYNGEERAKGNILERFSAQQFPDLHSELNLSSLELGDSALYFCASSVSGGTEAFFGQGTRLTVV.